The 14 T cell receptor beta chains reported below all come from one sample, sequenced in a study of CD8+CD57+ T cells in acquired aplastic anemia. Patients who underwent sequencing had shown CD8+CD57+ cell expansion by flow cytometry. Genomic DNA acted as the template from which TCR beta VDJ combination and CDR3 sequence profiling were carried out. TCRdb analysed the reads with MiXCR anew, one entry per CDR3 protein. In the table there are about 250,000 distinct CDR3 sequences, more than 40% of which are singletons. The sample consisted of sorted CD4+, CD8+, or CD8+CD57+ T cells (not recorded which) from PBMCs. The receptors were sampled from a human donor with aplastic anemia.

The sample holds many counts of this clonotype. The chain has TRBV19 and TRBJ2-3; no definite D call. The CDR3 runs to 13 residues. Trimming took off 3 bases at V and 4 bases at J, with 8 bases between the two ends. The V gene's germline CDR1 is LNHDA and CDR2 SQIVND (reference sequence). CDR3 sequence: CASSIRWSDTQYF. CDR3 coding DNA: TGTGCCAGTAGTATCAGGTGGTCAGATACGCAGTATTTT.

The sample holds one count of this clonotype. V is TRBV28 and J is TRBJ2-7, with 7 bases identical to TRBD2. The germline V gene encodes CDR1 MDHEN and CDR2 SYDVKM. The J segment lost 7 bases and the V segment lost 6 bases, leaving 9 bases of the junction unmatched. The CDR3 has 13 amino acids. The CDR3 bases are TGTGCCAGCAGACCCAGCGGGGAGGGGGAGCAGTACTTC. This codes for CASRPSGEGEQYF.

This rearrangement joins TRBV2 to TRBJ1-2, with D uncertain. V was trimmed by 1 base and J by 3 bases, leaving 6 bases between them. The CDR3 covers 13 residues. Germline CDR1 and CDR2: SNHLY and FYNNEI. CDR3 sequence reads: CASSEDGHYGYTF. CDR3 bases: TGTGCCAGCAGTGAAGACGGACACTATGGCTACACCTTC.

This clonotype was picked up a small number of times. The chain joins TRBV27 to TRBJ2-7; the D gene is possibly TRBD1 (6 bases). Germline CDR1 is MNHEY and CDR2 is SMNVEV (reference sequence). The CDR3 is 15 amino acids. The V end lost 5 bases, the J end lost 3 bases, and 17 bases lay between the germline ends. The CDR3 spells CASSKESGQYYEQYF. CDR3 DNA: TGTGCCAGCAGTAAAGAGAGCGGACAGTACTACGAGCAGTACTTC.

The J gene is TRBJ2-7, the V gene TRBV7-8, with 8 bases fitting TRBD2. CDR1 and CDR2 from the germline V gene are SGHVS and FQNEAQ. V shed 5 bases, J shed 3 bases, and the junction held 9 bases outside the gene matches. The CDR3 is made up of 15 amino acids. The CDR3 loop is CASSPLLAGNYEQYF. The DNA of the CDR3 is TGTGCCAGCAGCCCACTCTTAGCGGGGAACTACGAGCAGTACTTC.

The chain uses TRBV7-9 and TRBJ2-3; 8 bases are a match to TRBD2. The length of the CDR3 is 17 residues. Germline CDR1 reads SEHNR; CDR2 reads FQNEAQ (reference sequence). Trimming at V came to 5 bases and at J to 2 bases, leaving 12 bases not matched to a gene. This CDR3 is CASSPRDSGVYTDTQYF. CDR3 coding DNA: TGTGCCAGCAGCCCGCGGGATAGCGGGGTCTACACAGATACGCAGTATTTT.

This clonotype turned up a few times. The V call is TRBV6-5, the J call TRBJ1-2; a weak D match, TRBD1 (5 bases). This CDR3 region has 11 residues. CDR1 is MNHEY and CDR2 is SVGAGI in the germline V gene. Trimming stripped 10 bases from V and 8 bases from J, with 14 bases between. The CDR3 loop is CATSWGGGYTF. DNA of the CDR3: TGTGCCACTTCATGGGGGGGGGGCTACACCTTC.

As concerns this clonotype: This may come from a read error, since a much larger clone is one base off. The genes are TRBV7-3 and TRBJ2-1, with D unclear. Deletions cut 3 bases from V and 3 bases from J, with 9 bases between. The CDR3 covers 14 residues. Looked up from germline, CDR1 is SGHTA and CDR2 is FQGTGA. The CDR3 spells CASSFERSYNEQFF. CDR3 coding DNA: TGTGCCAGCAGCTTCGAGAGAAGCTACAATGAGCAGTTCTTC.

This chain uses TRBV28 with TRBJ2-2; 7 nucleotides match TRBD1. The V gene's germline CDR1 is MDHEN and CDR2 SYDVKM. Germline trimming cut 3 bases from V and 5 bases from J; bases unmatched to any gene: 6. This CDR3 has 15 amino acids. The CDR3 DNA reads TGTGCCAGCAGTTTCTCCCAGACAGGGACCGGGGAGCTGTTTTTT. This codes for CASSFSQTGTGELFF. Variable domain in full (rest from reference TRBV28 and TRBJ2-2): DVKVTQSSRYLVKRTGEKVFLECVQDMDHENMFWYRQDPGLGLRLIYFSYDVKMKEKGDIPEGYSVSREKKERFSLILESASTNQTSMYLCASSFSQTGTGELFFGEGSRLTVL.

This clonotype was detected ten times or more. The chain is built from TRBV16 and TRBJ1-2; D unclear. V was clipped by 0 bases and J by 4 bases, with 9 bases between them. CDR1 and CDR2 (germline): KGHSY, FQNENV. This CDR3 region has 14 residues. The chain's CDR3 is CASSQSPQSYGYTF. In DNA form, the CDR3 reads TGTGCCAGCAGCCAATCGCCACAGAGCTATGGCTACACCTTC.

CDR3 sequence: CSAAGGNSPLHF. The CDR3, as DNA: TGCAGTGCGGCTGGAGGTAATTCACCCCTCCACTTT. The genes are TRBV20-1 and TRBJ1-6; D is unclear. The CDR3 is 12 residues long. Deletions cut 6 bases from V and 6 bases from J, with 9 bases between. Germline CDR1 DFQATT, CDR2 SNEGSKA (reference sequence).

As to this clonotype: This may be a read error, as it is one base from a much larger clone. This chain joins TRBV9 and TRBJ1-1, with D uncertain. CDR1 and CDR2 (germline): SGDLS, YYNGEE. The CDR3 extends over 14 amino acids. The CDR3 reads CASSPRRENTGAFF. CDR3 nucleotides: TGTGCCAGCAGCCCGAGACGGGAAAACACTGGAGCTTTCTTT.

Regarding this clonotype: Being one base from a much bigger clone, this may be a read error. V usage is TRBV7-9 and J usage is TRBJ2-7; 8 nucleotides agree with TRBD1. The CDR3 has 14 amino acids. The V gene's germline CDR1 is SEHNR and CDR2 FQNEAQ (reference sequence). This CDR3 reads CAGSLKDRDYEQYF. In DNA, the CDR3 is TGTGCCGGCAGCTTAAAGGACAGGGACTACGAGCAGTACTTC.

The V call is TRBV25-1, the J call TRBJ1-4; unclear D gene. The CDR3 sequence is 16 residues long. V lost 4 bases, J lost 0 bases, and 12 bases lay in between. From germline, CDR1 is MGHDK and CDR2 SYGVNS. CDR3 sequence: CASSGAIGATNEKLFF. The CDR3 DNA follows: TGTGCCAGCAGTGGGGCTATCGGCGCAACTAATGAAAAACTGTTTTTT.